This T cell receptor (beta chain) was recorded in a study of T-cell memory formation after mild COVID-19. TCRdb re-derived calls from the 5' RACE reads in MiXCR, one entry per CDR3 protein. The sample carries just over 400,000 distinct CDR3 sequences, 23% recorded once. This clonotype was detected a few times. The V gene end was trimmed by 4 bases and the J gene end by 0 bases; junction bases not matched to a gene: 6. Germline CDR1 and CDR2: MGHDK and SYGVNS. The CDR3 length is 15 residues. J is TRBJ2-7 and V is TRBV25-1, with 7 bases identical to TRBD1. Specimen: PBMCs or a T cell subset sorted from them (not recorded which). The receptor was isolated from an adult woman who had mild COVID-19 (a few samples of this study predate the infection). Cell type and time point are not known. The DNA of the CDR3 is TGTGCCAGCAGTGCCCGGGACAGTAGCTCCTACGAGCAGTACTTC. Residues: CASSARDSSSYEQYF.